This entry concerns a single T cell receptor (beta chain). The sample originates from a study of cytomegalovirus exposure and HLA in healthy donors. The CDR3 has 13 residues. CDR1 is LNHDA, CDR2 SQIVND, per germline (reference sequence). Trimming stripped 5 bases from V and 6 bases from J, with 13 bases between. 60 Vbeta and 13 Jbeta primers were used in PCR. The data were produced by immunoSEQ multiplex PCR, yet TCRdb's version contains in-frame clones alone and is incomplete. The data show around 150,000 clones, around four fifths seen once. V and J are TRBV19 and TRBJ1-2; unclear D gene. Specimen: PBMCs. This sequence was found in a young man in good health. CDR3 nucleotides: TGTGCCAGTAGTCCTCCCCGGAGGGATGGCTACACCTTC. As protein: CASSPPRRDGYTF.